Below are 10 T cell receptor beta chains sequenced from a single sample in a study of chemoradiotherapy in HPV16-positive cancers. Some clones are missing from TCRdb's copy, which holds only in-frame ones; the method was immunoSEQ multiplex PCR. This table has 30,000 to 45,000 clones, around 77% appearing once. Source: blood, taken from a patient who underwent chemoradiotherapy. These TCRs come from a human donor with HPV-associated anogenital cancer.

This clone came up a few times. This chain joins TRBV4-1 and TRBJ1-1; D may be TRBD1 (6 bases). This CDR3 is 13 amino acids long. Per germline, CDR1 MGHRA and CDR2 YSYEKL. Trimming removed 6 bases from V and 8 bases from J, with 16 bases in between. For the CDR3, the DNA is TGCGCCAGCAGACATGTTGGGGGGGGCGAAGCTTTCTTT. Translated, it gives CASRHVGGGEAFF.

The CDR3 sequence: CASPSKTDSNQPQHF. DNA of the CDR3: TGTGCCAGCCCAAGCAAGACGGATAGCAATCAGCCCCAGCATTTT. This chain joins TRBV11-3 and TRBJ1-5; D uncertain. V lost 8 bases and J lost 0, with 14 bases in between. This CDR3 spans 15 amino acids. CDR1 is SGHNT and CDR2 is YENEEA in the germline V gene.

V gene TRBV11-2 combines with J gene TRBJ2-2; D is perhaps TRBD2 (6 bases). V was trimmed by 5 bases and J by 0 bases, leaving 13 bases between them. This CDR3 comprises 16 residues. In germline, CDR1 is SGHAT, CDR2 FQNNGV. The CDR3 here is CASSRGLLANTGELFF. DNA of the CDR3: TGTGCCAGCAGCCGAGGACTACTCGCGAACACCGGGGAGCTGTTTTTT.

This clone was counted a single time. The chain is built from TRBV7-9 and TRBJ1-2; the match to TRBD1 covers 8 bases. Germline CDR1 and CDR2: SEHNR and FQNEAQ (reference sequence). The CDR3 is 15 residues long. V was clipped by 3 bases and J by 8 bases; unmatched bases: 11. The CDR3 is CASSFWDRTEGGYTF. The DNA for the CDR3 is TGTGCCAGCAGCTTTTGGGACAGGACTGAAGGAGGCTACACCTTC.

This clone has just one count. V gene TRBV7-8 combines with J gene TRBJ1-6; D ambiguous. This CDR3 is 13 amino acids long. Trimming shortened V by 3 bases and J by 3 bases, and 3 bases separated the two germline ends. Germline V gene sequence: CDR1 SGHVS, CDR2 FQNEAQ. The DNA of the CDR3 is TGTGCCAGCAGCTTGGGCTATAATTCACCCCTCCACTTT. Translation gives CASSLGYNSPLHF.

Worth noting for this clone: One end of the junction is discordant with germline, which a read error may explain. CDR3 nucleotide sequence: TGCACCAGCATGGGACTAGCGGGGCCGGGTGGCATAGCCAAAAACATTCAGTACTTC. Translated, it gives CTSMGLAGPGGIAKNIQYF. The rearrangement uses TRBV4-1 and TRBJ2-4, with TRBD2 identical over 13 bases. The CDR3 loop spans 19 amino acids. In germline, CDR1 is MGHRA, CDR2 YSYEKL.

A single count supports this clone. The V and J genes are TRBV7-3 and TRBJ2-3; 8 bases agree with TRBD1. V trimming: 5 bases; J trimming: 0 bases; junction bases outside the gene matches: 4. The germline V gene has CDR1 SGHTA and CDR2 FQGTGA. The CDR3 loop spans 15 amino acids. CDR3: CASSPRQGSTDTQYF. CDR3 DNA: TGTGCCAGCAGCCCGCGACAGGGGAGCACAGATACGCAGTATTTT.

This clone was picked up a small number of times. The CDR3 DNA is TGCAGCGTCCCAGGGAACACTGAAGCTTTCTTT. It encodes CSVPGNTEAFF. The chain is built from TRBV29-1 and TRBJ1-1; D gene unclear. This CDR3 region has 11 residues. The V gene's germline CDR1 is SQVTM and CDR2 ANQGSEA. V was trimmed by 6 bases and J by 1 base, leaving 6 bases between them.

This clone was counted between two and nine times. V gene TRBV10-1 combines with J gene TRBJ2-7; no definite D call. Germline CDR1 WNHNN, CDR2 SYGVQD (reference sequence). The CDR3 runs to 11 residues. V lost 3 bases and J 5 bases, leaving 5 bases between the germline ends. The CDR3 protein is CASSDANEQYF. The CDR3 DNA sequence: TGCGCCAGCAGTGATGCCAACGAGCAGTACTTC.

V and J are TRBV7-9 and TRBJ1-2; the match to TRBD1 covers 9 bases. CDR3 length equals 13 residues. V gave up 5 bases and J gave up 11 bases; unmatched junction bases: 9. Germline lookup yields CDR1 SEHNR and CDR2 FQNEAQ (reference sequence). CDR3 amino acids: CASSTRDRGVYTF. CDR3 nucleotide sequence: TGTGCCAGCAGCACAAGAGACAGGGGGGTTTACACCTTC.